The clone carrying this T cell receptor beta chain was seen only a few times. Its specificity is not known. It was with a sample-barcoded 5' primer and a J-beta primer mix that a second PCR of roughly 7 to 12 cycles was run. A template-switch adaptor containing 12 random nucleotides labeled each cDNA molecule. TCRdb re-analysed the 5' RACE reads in MiXCR, keeping a single row per CDR3 protein. The data show over a million distinct CDR3 sequences, 35% to 45% seen once. The data stem from a study of blood T cells in healthy people across ages. Overall study results and limits: Shifts in expanded clonotypes may have been confounded by donor CMV status, which was unknown. The lack of PBMC sorting stopped any conclusive naive versus antigen-experienced comparison.

The length of the CDR3 is 16 residues. Trimming removed 6 bases at V and 4 bases at J, with 22 bases between. Germline V gene sequence: CDR1 DFQATT, CDR2 SNEGSKA (reference sequence). Every sample gave at least 5 micrograms of total RNA when it was extracted. The sample consisted of blood. The rearrangement links TRBV20-1 to TRBJ1-5; no clear D. The sequence was collected from a woman in her late teens or twenties in good health. CDR3 coding DNA: TGCAGTGCCAGGACGATGCCAGTGTCGGGGAATCAGCCCCAGCATTTT. Encoded protein: CSARTMPVSGNQPQHF.